What follows are 18 T cell receptor beta chains derived from one specimen sequenced in a study of T-cell reconstitution after alpha-beta-depleted transplantation in children. Molecular barcoding with unique molecular identifiers was used for the TCRbeta library. MiXCR, run by TCRdb on the PCR reads, gives a single entry per CDR3 protein. The sample records approximately 83,000 distinct CDR3 sequences, 12% being singletons. The specimen comprised PBMCs from the stem cell graft donor, sampled from the stem cell graft. These receptor sequences come from a human donor who donated a stem cell graft to a child with inherited bone marrow failure.

This clonotype was recorded many times. The J gene is TRBJ2-5, the V gene TRBV6-6, with D uncertain. The V end lost 7 bases, the J end lost 3 bases, and 9 bases lay between the germline ends. The CDR3 length is 12 residues. Germline V CDR1 and CDR2: MNHNY, SVGAGI (reference sequence). The CDR3 here is CASKTTEETQYF. CDR3 coding DNA: TGTGCCAGCAAGACCACAGAAGAGACCCAGTACTTC.

This clonotype occurred many times. The V gene is TRBV28, the J gene TRBJ2-3, with D perhaps matching TRBD2 (5 bases). The germline V gene has CDR1 MDHEN and CDR2 SYDVKM. This CDR3 has 14 residues. Trimming stripped 7 bases from V and 2 bases from J, with 13 bases between. CDR3 residues: CASTEGGTTDTQYF. CDR3 coding DNA: TGTGCCAGCACCGAGGGCGGAACCACAGATACGCAGTATTTT.

This clonotype was counted many times. J is TRBJ2-5 and V is TRBV5-1, with D unresolved. The CDR3 has 15 amino acids. Trimming removed 0 bases from V and 2 bases from J, with 11 bases in between. From germline, CDR1 is SGHRS and CDR2 YFSETQ. The CDR3 sequence is CASSLGPRGQETQYF. The DNA for the CDR3 is TGCGCCAGCAGCTTGGGCCCCCGTGGTCAAGAGACCCAGTACTTC.

This clonotype was observed many times. A read error may account for a junction end that differs from germline. V and J are TRBV5-1 and TRBJ2-1; the D gene is possibly TRBD1 (6 bases). This CDR3 contains 15 residues. Germline V lookup: CDR1 SGHRS, CDR2 YFSETQ. CDR3 residues: CASSLQGGSYIEQFF. The CDR3 DNA reads as TGCGCCAGCAGCTTACAGGGTGGCTCCTACATTGAGCAGTTCTTC.

At least ten counts were recorded for this clonotype. V is TRBV29-1 and J is TRBJ1-1, with D possibly matching TRBD1 (6 bases). The length of the CDR3 is 15 residues. From germline, CDR1 is SQVTM and CDR2 ANQGSEA. V dropped 4 bases and J dropped 1 base, with 16 bases sitting between them. The CDR3 spells CSVGGAGAPNTEAFF. The CDR3 bases are TGCAGCGTTGGGGGGGCAGGGGCCCCGAACACTGAAGCTTTCTTT.

There are many counts of this clonotype. V is TRBV7-3 and J is TRBJ2-3, with D hard to call. V lost 3 bases to trimming and J lost 2 bases, with 3 bases between them. The CDR3 length is 12 residues. Germline-derived CDR1 and CDR2 are SGHTA and FQGTGA. CDR3 sequence: CASSFNTDTQYF. For the CDR3, the DNA is TGTGCCAGCAGCTTCAACACAGATACGCAGTATTTT.

Many counts were recorded for this clonotype. The CDR3 here is CSARGTGDSNQPQHF. The CDR3 region has the DNA TGCAGTGCTAGGGGGACAGGGGATAGCAATCAGCCCCAGCATTTT. This chain uses TRBV20-1 with TRBJ1-5, with TRBD1 identical over 10 bases. Germline CDR1 DFQATT, CDR2 SNEGSKA (reference sequence). With 3 bases clipped from V and 0 bases from J, the junction kept 2 bases outside the gene matches. This CDR3 contains 15 residues.

This clonotype was seen ten or more times. The gene calls are TRBV11-2 and TRBJ2-3, with TRBD2 identical over 13 bases. The trim removed 0 bases at V and 7 bases at J, leaving 7 bases unmatched. This CDR3 has 17 amino acids. Per germline, CDR1 SGHAT and CDR2 FQNNGV. The CDR3 loop reads CASSLEILAGGRNTQYF. CDR3 nucleotides: TGTGCCAGCAGCTTAGAGATACTAGCGGGGGGGCGGAATACGCAGTATTTT.

In this sample, this clonotype turned up many times. The chain recombines TRBV12-3 or TRBV12-4 with TRBJ2-1, with 7 bases aligning to TRBD2. The V segment lost 3 bases and the J segment 4 bases; nucleotides outside the gene matches: 6. The CDR3 totals 15 residues. CDR3 sequence (DNA): TGTGCCAGCAGTTTTGACGGGGGGATTTACAATGAGCAGTTCTTC. It codes for CASSFDGGIYNEQFF.

This clonotype was seen at least ten times. The chain employs TRBV9 and TRBJ2-3, with 10 bases identical to TRBD2. The trim removed 4 bases at V and 0 bases at J, leaving 5 bases unmatched. This CDR3 comprises 16 residues. CDR1 SGDLS and CDR2 YYNGEE come from the germline V gene. This chain's CDR3 is CASSRTSGLSTDTQYF. In DNA form, the CDR3 reads TGTGCCAGCAGCCGGACTAGCGGCCTTAGCACAGATACGCAGTATTTT.

This clonotype was counted many times. The chain recombines TRBV5-5 with TRBJ2-1; 8 bases are shared with TRBD2. CDR1 and CDR2 (germline): SGHKS, YYEKEE (reference sequence). With V trimmed by 3 bases and J by 8 bases, 7 bases remained unmatched. CDR3 length equals 14 residues. CDR3 nucleotides: TGTGCCAGCAGCTGGGTTAGCGGGATGGATGAGCAGTTCTTC. It yields the protein CASSWVSGMDEQFF.

There are many counts of this clonotype. The V and J genes are TRBV12-3 or TRBV12-4 and TRBJ2-2; D may match TRBD1 or TRBD2 (5 bases each). The CDR3 totals 17 residues. The germline V and J ends were trimmed by 6 bases and 6 bases, with 23 bases remaining between them. CDR3 DNA: TGTGCCAGCAGCCCTGCCCCCGGGACGGGGCGGTCCGGGGAGCTGTTTTTT. Translation gives CASSPAPGTGRSGELFF.

This clonotype was seen repeatedly, ten times or more. CDR3: CASSLYRANQPQHF. The CDR3, as DNA: TGTGCCAGCAGCTTATACAGGGCGAATCAGCCCCAGCATTTT. This chain connects TRBV7-2 to TRBJ1-5; TRBD1 might be the D (6 bases). The V end was cut by 2 bases, the J end by 4 bases, with 9 bases between. Germline lookup yields CDR1 SGHTA and CDR2 FQGNSA. This CDR3 comprises 14 residues.

This clonotype was picked up many times. The chain carries TRBV7-9 and TRBJ1-1, with D perhaps TRBD1 (5 bases). This CDR3 spans 15 amino acids. Per germline, CDR1 SEHNR and CDR2 FQNEAQ (reference sequence). Trimming stripped 2 bases from V and 5 bases from J, with 15 bases between. Here the CDR3 DNA reads TGTGCCAGCAGCTTATCATCCCGGGACGGTACTGAAGCTTTCTTT. Residues: CASSLSSRDGTEAFF.

This chain connects TRBV15 to TRBJ1-3; D is ambiguous. This CDR3 region has 14 residues. The V gene's germline CDR1 is LNHNV and CDR2 YYDKDF (reference sequence). The germline V and J ends were trimmed by 1 base and 0 bases, with 4 bases remaining between them. For the CDR3, the DNA is TGTGCCACCAGCAGAGGAGTCTCTGGAAACACCATATATTTT. Amino acid sequence: CATSRGVSGNTIYF.

Ten or more counts support this clonotype. V gene TRBV6-2 or TRBV6-3 combines with J gene TRBJ2-1, with 9 bases identical to TRBD2. The germline gives CDR1 MNHEY, CDR2 SVGEGT. The V and J ends lost 0 bases and 4 bases, in that order; junction bases with no gene match: 10. This CDR3 is 18 amino acids long. The CDR3 sequence: CASSYSRLAGGLYNEQFF. Here the CDR3 DNA reads TGTGCCAGCAGTTACTCGAGGCTCGCGGGAGGGTTATACAATGAGCAGTTCTTC.

This clonotype came up many times. V and J are TRBV9 and TRBJ2-7; 10 nucleotides align to TRBD2. This CDR3 region has 15 residues. Per the germline V gene, CDR1 is SGDLS and CDR2 is YYNGEE. The V gene end was trimmed by 0 bases and the J gene end by 4 bases; junction bases not matched to a gene: 4. The CDR3 DNA reads as TGTGCCAGCAGCGTAGGGGCTAGCGGGAGTTACGAGCAGTACTTC. This encodes CASSVGASGSYEQYF.

This clonotype was observed a handful of times. V gene TRBV20-1 combines with J gene TRBJ1-4; possible D gene TRBD1, 6 bases. The CDR3 contains 13 residues. With 5 bases removed from V and 3 bases from J, the gap between germline ends came to 10 bases. CDR1 is DFQATT and CDR2 is SNEGSKA in the germline V gene (reference sequence). CDR3 residues: CSASRGPNEKLFF. In DNA, the CDR3 is TGCAGTGCTTCCAGGGGACCTAATGAAAAACTGTTTTTT.